This TCR beta chain stems from a study of cytomegalovirus exposure and HLA in healthy donors. Study-level background: As released early, the data held 70 million to 100 million unique TCRs from HLA-typed donors.

This CDR3 has 17 residues. Germline-derived CDR1 and CDR2 are SGHRS and YFSETQ. V gave up 0 bases and J gave up 1 base; unmatched junction bases: 7. PCR employed 60 Vbeta and 13 Jbeta primers. In the source study's methods: In a later analysis, about 11 million of tens of millions of unique beta chains occurred in at least two donors. TCRdb's copy holds only in-frame clones and misses some; the assay was immunoSEQ multiplex PCR. The V and J calls and clone size were taken over from that table, and D and trimming were inferred from the DNA. The table shows some 110,000 clones, with roughly 72% occurring only once. This clone was seen a single time.

This receptor was taken from a woman younger than 35 in good health and CMV-seropositive. The chain joins TRBV5-1 to TRBJ2-7; TRBD2 aligns across 10 bases. The specimen was PBMCs. CDR3 in amino acids: CASSLGGLAGESYEQYF. The DNA for the CDR3 is TGCGCCAGCAGCTTGGGAGGCCTAGCGGGAGAATCCTACGAGCAGTACTTC. Full variable domain (rest looked up from reference TRBV5-1 and TRBJ2-7): KAGVTQTPRYLIKTRGQQVTLSCSPISGHRSVSWYQQTPGQGLQFLFEYFSETQRNKGNFPGRFSGRQFSNSRSEMNVSTLELGDSALYLCASSLGGLAGESYEQYFGPGTRLTVT.